This T cell receptor (beta chain) was identified in a study of molecular identifiers for immune sequencing clone quantification. Findings and caveats of the study: Clones with over 20 RNA copies captured over 98% of effector molecules but under 1% of naive ones.

Bulk libraries came from a prior protocol with listed TCR primers. Each CDR3 protein is one row after TCRdb ran MiXCR on the PCR reads. The data contain roughly 10,000 distinct CDR3 sequences, 20% to 25% of them singletons. The CDR3 loop spans 14 amino acids. Germline-derived CDR1 and CDR2 are MNHEY and SVGEGT. As concerns this clonotype: The antigen is unknown. At one of its ends the junction is not consistent with the germline gene, which may arise from a read error.

In the sort, naive CD8 T cells were defined as CD8+CD4-CCR7+CD45RA+. The TCR sequence derives from a human donor in good health. Some libraries in this study had Jurkat cell RNA spiked in. Sequenced: naive CD8+ T cells from blood, with Jurkat cell RNA spiked in. Subset specified: FACS-sorted CD8+CD4-CCR7+CD45RA+ naive T cells. The V gene is TRBV6-2 or TRBV6-3, the J gene TRBJ2-2; D may be TRBD2 (5 bases). The chain's CDR3 is CAGSYAGNTGELFF. Written as DNA, the CDR3 is TGTGCCGGCAGTTACGCGGGCAACACCGGGGAGCTGTTTTTT.